The clone carrying this T cell receptor beta chain has more than one count but fewer than ten. Its antigen is currently unknown. The V and J ends lost 0 bases and 2 bases respectively, with 17 bases between them. This CDR3 region has 17 residues. Germline values: CDR1 MNHEY, CDR2 SMNVEV (reference sequence). The sample originates from a study of CD8 T cells in ankylosing spondylitis. Overall study results and limits: Within matched ankylosing spondylitis synovial fluid, disease-linked clones were reportedly significantly enriched.

Quantitative 5'-RACE with molecular barcodes generated TCR beta libraries. TCRdb re-derived calls from the 5' RACE reads in MiXCR, one entry per CDR3 protein. In the table there are about 240,000 distinct CDR3 sequences, under 30% of which are singletons. Sequenced material: blood, either unsorted or a sorted T cell fraction (not recorded which). The gene calls are TRBV27 and TRBJ2-7; D remains unclear. This receptor was identified in a male donor with ankylosing spondylitis or in good health (not recorded which). The DNA for the CDR3 is TGTGCCAGCAGTTTATCGGGTTTGCCAGGTCGACCCTACGAGCAGTACTTC. Residues: CASSLSGLPGRPYEQYF.